These 29 T cell receptor beta chains share one sample of origin, sequenced in a study of blood T cell repertoires in COVID-19. Sequenced by immunoSEQ multiplex PCR; TCRdb stores in-frame clones only, minus some. The repertoire holds under 30,000 clones, with about 92% as singletons. The sequenced material came from peripheral blood. The receptors were sampled from a middle-aged man with active COVID-19.

This clone was observed a single time. V usage is TRBV21-1 and J usage is TRBJ1-2. TRBV21-1 has pseudogene status. This CDR3 is 16 amino acids long. The CDR3 region is CASSNGTDFGGYGYTF. The CDR3 nucleotides read TGTGCCAGCAGCAATGGGACTGACTTTGGAGGCTATGGCTACACCTTC.

V and J are TRBV29-1 and TRBJ2-5; 10 nucleotides agree with TRBD1. Germline V CDR1 and CDR2: SQVTM, ANQGSEA. This CDR3 contains 15 residues. The J segment lost 4 bases and the V segment lost 1 base, leaving 6 bases of the junction unmatched. CDR3 sequence (DNA): TGCAGCGTTGAAGGGATGACAGGGGGCGGAGAGACCCAGTACTTC. This translates into CSVEGMTGGGETQYF.

This sequence joins TRBV19 and TRBJ2-7, with D perhaps TRBD1 (6 bases). V lost 6 bases and J lost 6, with 21 bases in between. This CDR3 has 15 amino acids. The germline V gene encodes CDR1 LNHDA and CDR2 SQIVND (reference sequence). As DNA, the CDR3 is TGTGCCAGTAGCCTCGGAACAGGGATTTATGGCGAGCAGTACTTC. It is translated as CASSLGTGIYGEQYF.

The chain couples TRBV4-1 to TRBJ2-5; a possible D gene is TRBD1 (6 bases). CDR3 size: 16 residues. V lost 3 bases, J lost 3 bases, and 17 bases lay in between. Germline CDR1 is MGHRA and CDR2 is YSYEKL. The CDR3 DNA reads as TGCGCCAGCAGCCACTCGGGAACAGGGATGGAAGAGACCCAGTACTTC. It specifies CASSHSGTGMEETQYF.

This chain joins TRBV5-1 and TRBJ1-2; 8 bases line up with TRBD1. There are 17 residues in the CDR3. V lost 4 bases and J lost 3; bases outside the gene matches: 14. Germline assignment: CDR1 SGHRS and CDR2 YFSETQ. DNA of the CDR3: TGCGCCAGCAGCCCCGGCCCCCGGACAGGGTTAGACTATGGCTACACCTTC. This gives the protein CASSPGPRTGLDYGYTF. Drawing the rest from reference TRBV5-1 and TRBJ1-2, the complete variable domain is KAGVTQTPRYLIKTRGQQVTLSCSPISGHRSVSWYQQTPGQGLQFLFEYFSETQRNKGNFPGRFSGRQFSNSRSEMNVSTLELGDSALYLCASSPGPRTGLDYGYTFGSGTRLTVV.

This chain uses TRBV3-1 (or the pseudogene TRBV3-2) with TRBJ2-2, with TRBD2 as a possible D gene (6 bases). The CDR3 contains 17 residues. CDR1 and CDR2 from the germline V gene are LGHDT and YNNKEL (reference sequence). Between the trimmed V and J ends, which lost 3 bases and 7 bases, there was a span of 21 bases. CDR3 loop: CASSQSRGTPTGGELFF. CDR3 coding DNA: TGTGCCAGCAGCCAGTCCCGCGGGACTCCGACGGGCGGGGAGCTGTTTTTT.

This chain connects TRBV6-2 or TRBV6-3 to TRBJ1-5, with D perhaps TRBD1 (5 bases). Germline assignment: CDR1 MNHEY and CDR2 SVGEGT. The CDR3 is made up of 15 amino acids. Trimming took 0 bases from V and 4 from J, leaving 10 bases between them. The DNA for the CDR3 is TGTGCCAGCAGTTACTCGGGAGGGGCAAATCAGCCCCAGCATTTT. It translates to CASSYSGGANQPQHF.

The J gene is TRBJ2-7, the V gene TRBV4-2; 14 nucleotides match TRBD2. The V gene end was trimmed by 4 bases and the J gene end by 6 bases; junction bases not matched to a gene: 8. CDR3 length equals 16 residues. Germline CDR1 reads LGHNA; CDR2 reads YNFKEQ. CDR3 loop: CASSRETSGGGREQYF. The DNA of the CDR3 is TGTGCCAGCAGCCGGGAGACTAGCGGGGGGGGTCGCGAGCAGTACTTC.

The count of this clone is one. The rearrangement uses TRBV19 and TRBJ1-1, with D uncertain. The CDR3 totals 14 residues. Germline lookup yields CDR1 LNHDA and CDR2 SQIVND (reference sequence). Trimming took off 5 bases at V and 3 bases at J, with 13 bases between the two ends. The CDR3 is CASSPRVGYTEAFF. The CDR3 nucleotides read TGTGCCAGTAGTCCCCGGGTCGGGTACACTGAAGCTTTCTTT.

The chain links TRBV28 to TRBJ2-7; D is uncertain. V lost 3 bases to trimming and J lost 3 bases, with 9 bases between them. Germline lookup yields CDR1 MDHEN and CDR2 SYDVKM. The CDR3 runs 13 residues. CDR3 DNA: TGTGCCAGCAGTTTGGGCAGCAACTACGAGCAGTACTTC. Protein: CASSLGSNYEQYF.

V and J are TRBV19 and TRBJ1-5; maybe TRBD1 (5 bases). The CDR3 is 15 amino acids. The V and J ends lost 6 bases and 5 bases respectively, with 17 bases between them. Germline CDR1 and CDR2: LNHDA and SQIVND (reference sequence). CDR3 DNA sequence: TGTGCCAGTAGCGAGAGGTCAGGGTCGTATCAGCCCCAGCATTTT. This gives the protein CASSERSGSYQPQHF.

The chain employs TRBV2 and TRBJ1-5; D not resolved. This CDR3 contains 12 residues. Per germline, CDR1 SNHLY and CDR2 FYNNEI. The V end lost 1 base, the J end lost 9 bases, and 7 bases lay between the germline ends. CDR3 protein: CASSEVARPQHF. The CDR3 DNA reads TGTGCCAGCAGTGAAGTAGCCCGGCCCCAGCATTTT.

This chain joins TRBV7-3 and TRBJ1-2, with 7 bases matching TRBD1. Germline assignment: CDR1 SGHTA and CDR2 FQGTGA. V dropped 4 bases and J dropped 8; count of bases not matched to a gene: 7. This CDR3 is 13 amino acids long. The CDR3 spells CASSSRQGGGYTF. The CDR3 DNA sequence: TGTGCCAGCAGCTCCAGACAGGGTGGCGGCTACACCTTC.

The rearrangement uses TRBV3-1 (or the pseudogene TRBV3-2) and TRBJ2-2, with 7 bases aligning to TRBD2. Germline V gene data show CDR1 as LGHDT and CDR2 as YNNKEL (reference sequence). V gave up 0 bases and J gave up 0 bases; unmatched junction bases: 4. CDR3 size: 17 residues. This CDR3 reads CASSQDPLAANTGELFF. The CDR3 DNA reads as TGTGCCAGCAGCCAAGATCCTCTAGCGGCGAACACCGGGGAGCTGTTTTTT.

The rearrangement links TRBV12-5 to TRBJ2-5; 14 bases agree with TRBD2. Unmatched junction bases numbered 2, after V lost 5 bases and J lost 0 bases. The germline V gene encodes CDR1 LGHNT and CDR2 FRNRAP. CDR3 length equals 16 residues. The CDR3: CASGTGLAGDQETQYF. The CDR3 coding sequence is TGTGCTAGTGGTACGGGACTAGCGGGGGACCAAGAGACCCAGTACTTC.

The table lists this clone with a few counts. V usage is TRBV28 and J usage is TRBJ2-2; 9 nucleotides agree with TRBD1. The CDR3 consists of 18 residues. Looked up from germline, CDR1 is MDHEN and CDR2 is SYDVKM. V lost 5 bases and J lost 1; bases outside the gene matches: 11. CDR3 nucleotide sequence: TGTGCCAGCAGTCCCCAACCTGGACAGGGGAAGAACACCGGGGAGCTGTTTTTT. As protein: CASSPQPGQGKNTGELFF.

The chain uses TRBV5-1 and TRBJ2-3; TRBD1 agrees at 9 bases. Germline CDR1 is SGHRS and CDR2 is YFSETQ. V was clipped by 3 bases and J by 4 bases; unmatched bases: 6. The CDR3 contains 15 residues. The CDR3 region has the DNA TGCGCCAGCAGCTCGTCCGGGACAGGGTCAGATACGCAGTATTTT. Its translation: CASSSSGTGSDTQYF.

The chain has TRBV18 and TRBJ1-4; D is possibly TRBD1 (6 bases). The V end lost 3 bases, the J end lost 7 bases, and 12 bases lay between the germline ends. Germline assignment: CDR1 KGHSH and CDR2 LQKENI. CDR3 length: 14 residues. CDR3 protein: CASSPYRESEKLFF. In DNA form, the CDR3 reads TGTGCCAGCTCACCCTACAGGGAGAGTGAAAAACTGTTTTTT.

The V and J genes are TRBV5-1 and TRBJ2-3, with TRBD2 matching over 7 bases. The V and J ends lost 0 bases and 3 bases, in that order; junction bases with no gene match: 13. The CDR3 contains 18 residues. CDR1 is SGHRS, CDR2 YFSETQ, per germline. CDR3: CASSLGVVFGLVTDTQYF. The CDR3 nucleotides read TGCGCCAGCAGCTTGGGAGTAGTGTTCGGACTAGTGACAGATACGCAGTATTTT.

The CDR3 coding sequence is TGTGCCAGCAGTATCATTGTCCGGACCGGGGAGCTGTTTTTT. Translation gives CASSIIVRTGELFF. The chain is built from TRBV2 and TRBJ2-2; D remains ambiguous. This CDR3 is built from 14 residues. V lost 5 bases to trimming and J lost 5 bases, with 12 bases between them. CDR1 is SNHLY and CDR2 is FYNNEI in the germline V gene.

The chain combines TRBV25-1 with TRBJ1-5; the D gene is possibly TRBD1 (5 bases). CDR3 length: 16 residues. The V gene lost 5 bases and the J gene lost 4 bases, with 18 bases spanning the gap. CDR1 MGHDK and CDR2 SYGVNS come from the germline V gene. The CDR3 DNA reads TGTGCCAGCAGTCCCTGGGACTCCAACGTAAATCAGCCCCAGCATTTT. The encoded protein is CASSPWDSNVNQPQHF.

This chain connects TRBV19 to TRBJ1-5; D unclear. The CDR3 spans 15 residues. Germline V gene sequence: CDR1 LNHDA, CDR2 SQIVND (reference sequence). V lost 6 bases to trimming and J lost 0 bases, with 12 bases between them. The CDR3 DNA reads TGTGCCAGTAGAATCGACGGGAATAGCAATCAGCCCCAGCATTTT. It translates to CASRIDGNSNQPQHF.

The chain uses TRBV27 and TRBJ2-1, with a weak D call TRBD1 (5 bases). This CDR3 comprises 14 residues. V was cut by 6 bases and J by 2 bases, with 11 bases left in between. Germline assignment: CDR1 MNHEY and CDR2 SMNVEV (reference sequence). CDR3 in DNA: TGTGCCAGCAGCCGGACACCTGCCTACAATGAGCAGTTCTTC. The encoded protein is CASSRTPAYNEQFF.

This chain connects TRBV4-1 to TRBJ2-3; TRBD1 might be the D (6 bases). The germline V and J ends were trimmed by 4 bases and 0 bases, with 20 bases remaining between them. CDR1 is MGHRA, CDR2 YSYEKL, per germline. CDR3 size: 18 residues. The CDR3 loop reads CASSPAGALGASTDTQYF. The CDR3 DNA follows: TGCGCCAGCAGCCCAGCAGGGGCCCTAGGGGCTAGCACAGATACGCAGTATTTT.

The rearrangement uses TRBV7-6 and TRBJ1-3, with D perhaps TRBD1 (6 bases). Deletions cut 3 bases from V and 3 bases from J, with 18 bases between. The CDR3 contains 17 residues. Germline V CDR1 and CDR2: SGHVS, FNYEAQ. CDR3 in amino acids: CASSFGAGAVGGNTIYF. The CDR3 coding sequence is TGTGCCAGCAGCTTTGGTGCAGGGGCTGTGGGTGGAAACACCATATATTTT.

This clone was recorded once. The CDR3 DNA is TGTGCCAGCAAGGCTAGCGGTAACACCGGGGAGCTGTTTTTT. It specifies CASKASGNTGELFF. This rearrangement joins TRBV9 to TRBJ2-2; TRBD2 aligns across 7 bases. CDR1 is SGDLS and CDR2 is YYNGEE in the germline V gene. V shed 6 bases and J 2 bases; nucleotides not matched to a gene: 4. The CDR3 sequence is 14 residues long.

V and J are TRBV6-4 and TRBJ2-3, with a possible D match to TRBD2 (6 bases). The germline V gene encodes CDR1 MRHNA and CDR2 SNTAGT. CDR3 size: 14 residues. V dropped 1 base and J dropped 4 bases, with 9 bases sitting between them. The CDR3 protein is CASSDLGGSDTQYF. The CDR3, as DNA: TGTGCCAGCAGTGACTTGGGGGGTTCAGATACGCAGTATTTT.

V usage is TRBV7-6 and J usage is TRBJ1-3; 8 bases are shared with TRBD1. CDR3 length equals 15 residues. J was trimmed by 2 bases and V by 4 bases; bases with no gene match: 4. The germline CDR1 and CDR2 sequences are SGHVS and FNYEAQ. CDR3 nucleotides: TGTGCCAGCAGCTGGCAGGGGGCTACTGGAAACACCATATATTTT. It encodes CASSWQGATGNTIYF.

The chain couples TRBV15 to TRBJ1-1, with TRBD1 as a possible D gene (6 bases). Germline CDR1 is LNHNV and CDR2 is YYDKDF (reference sequence). This CDR3 contains 14 residues. Between the trimmed V and J ends, which lost 1 base and 7 bases, there was a span of 13 bases. The CDR3 nucleotides read TGTGCCACCAGCAGAGGTGGCAGGGGAGATGAAGCTTTCTTT. Translated: CATSRGGRGDEAFF.